This passage covers 14 T cell receptor beta chains from one sample sequenced in a study of blood T cell repertoires in COVID-19. The repertoire was sequenced with immunoSEQ multiplex PCR; TCRdb's copy has only in-frame clones and lacks some. This table has under 350,000 clones, approximately 86% appearing once. Sequencing was carried out using peripheral blood. The receptors were sampled from a man aged 18 to 30 with active or convalescent COVID-19.

The rearrangement links TRBV2 to TRBJ2-3, with D unresolved. The V end lost 4 bases, the J end lost 5 bases, and 13 bases lay between the germline ends. CDR1 and CDR2 from the germline V gene are SNHLY and FYNNEI. This CDR3 spans 14 amino acids. CDR3 loop: CASSVLESGDTQYF. The CDR3 region has the DNA TGTGCCAGCAGTGTATTAGAATCTGGAGATACGCAGTATTTT. Complete variable domain (other parts from reference TRBV2 and TRBJ2-3): EPEVTQTPSHQVTQMGQEVILRCVPISNHLYFYWYRQILGQKVEFLVSFYNNEISEKSEIFDDQFSVERPDGSNFTLKIRSTKLEDSAMYFCASSVLESGDTQYFGPGTRLTVL.

This clone was recorded once. The CDR3 DNA follows: TGTGCCAGCAGCTTAGGTCGAACTCTCGGACAGAAGAACACCGGGGAGCTGTTTTTT. Its translation: CASSLGRTLGQKNTGELFF. This rearrangement joins TRBV11-2 to TRBJ2-2; D is possibly TRBD1 (6 bases). CDR1 SGHAT and CDR2 FQNNGV come from the germline V gene. Trimming shortened V by 1 base and J by 1 base, and 19 bases separated the two germline ends. This CDR3 has 19 residues.

The rearrangement links TRBV28 to TRBJ1-1; D unclear. V shed 1 base and J shed 4 bases, with 4 bases lying between them. Per germline, CDR1 MDHEN and CDR2 SYDVKM. The CDR3 has 12 residues. The CDR3 region is CASSLSRTEAFF. The CDR3 DNA sequence: TGTGCCAGCAGTTTATCCCGCACTGAAGCTTTCTTT.

The chain links TRBV7-2 to TRBJ2-1; TRBD1 aligns across 11 bases. The junction had 5 bases not matched to a gene; V was cut back by 3 bases and J by 7 bases. The germline CDR1 and CDR2 sequences are SGHTA and FQGNSA. This CDR3 is built from 15 residues. The CDR3 region has the DNA TGTGCCAGCAGCTTTGGACAGGGGGCTATGAATGAGCAGTTCTTC. It specifies CASSFGQGAMNEQFF.

The CDR3 is CASSLGQGTNTEAFF. CDR3 coding DNA: TGTGCCAGCAGCCTGGGACAGGGAACGAACACTGAAGCTTTCTTT. The chain employs TRBV7-2 and TRBJ1-1; TRBD1 matches 9 bases. Unmatched junction bases numbered 5, after V lost 5 bases and J lost 1 base. The length of the CDR3 is 15 residues. Germline V lookup: CDR1 SGHTA, CDR2 FQGNSA. The full variable domain, its missing parts supplied by reference TRBV7-2 and TRBJ1-1, is GAGVSQSPSNKVTEKGKDVELRCDPISGHTALYWYRQSLGQGLEFLIYFQGNSAPDKSGLPSDRFSAERTGGSVSTLTIQRTQQEDSAVYLCASSLGQGTNTEAFFGQGTRLTVV.

The chain employs TRBV4-1 and TRBJ1-2, with a tentative D call TRBD1 (6 bases). The CDR3 is 12 amino acids. Trimming shortened V by 11 bases and J by 6 bases, and 16 bases separated the two germline ends. Germline-derived CDR1 and CDR2 are MGHRA and YSYEKL. CDR3 sequence (DNA): TGCGCCGCCGGGGGGGGCGCGGATGGCTACACCTTC. This gives the protein CAAGGGADGYTF.

The V and J genes are TRBV6-5 and TRBJ2-7; TRBD1 aligns across 7 bases. Unmatched junction bases numbered 7, after V lost 4 bases and J lost 4 bases. In germline, CDR1 is MNHEY, CDR2 SVGAGI. The CDR3 loop spans 14 amino acids. CDR3 DNA: TGTGCCAGCAGTTCCCGACAGGGTCTGTACGAGCAGTACTTC. As protein: CASSSRQGLYEQYF.

The chain is built from TRBV24-1 and TRBJ2-3; 8 bases are a match to TRBD2. The CDR3 is made up of 15 amino acids. Germline V gives CDR1 KGHDR, CDR2 SFDVKD. The V and J ends lost 4 bases and 1 base, in that order; junction bases with no gene match: 3. CDR3 bases: TGTGCCACCAGTGAGCTCGGGAGGGGCACAGATACGCAGTATTTT. It translates to CATSELGRGTDTQYF.

The rearrangement joins TRBV7-3 to TRBJ1-1; D is uncertain. Germline CDR1 is SGHTA and CDR2 is FQGTGA. Trimming took 6 bases from V and 3 from J, leaving 11 bases between them. CDR3 length equals 13 residues. The DNA for the CDR3 is TGTGCCAGCAGGGTTGGCGGGGACACTGAAGCTTTCTTT. It codes for CASRVGGDTEAFF.

The chain links TRBV15 to TRBJ2-1, with D maybe TRBD2 (6 bases). The germline V and J ends were trimmed by 1 base and 11 bases, with 18 bases remaining between them. In germline, CDR1 is LNHNV, CDR2 YYDKDF (reference sequence). The CDR3 covers 15 residues. CDR3 nucleotides: TGTGCCACCAGCAGAGTTTTGGGTAGCGGTGTTAAGCAGTTCTTC. It translates to CATSRVLGSGVKQFF.

The chain uses TRBV5-1 and TRBJ2-7, with D tentatively TRBD2 (6 bases). V lost 4 bases and J lost 3, with 20 bases in between. Germline V gives CDR1 SGHRS, CDR2 YFSETQ. The CDR3 extends over 16 amino acids. Written as DNA, the CDR3 is TGCGCCAGCAGCCTCGGAGACTCGGGACTGGGCTACGAGCAGTACTTC. This translates into CASSLGDSGLGYEQYF.

The chain carries TRBV6-5 and TRBJ2-4, with D possibly being TRBD2 (5 bases). CDR1 MNHEY and CDR2 SVGAGI come from the germline V gene. Trimming shortened V by 2 bases and J by 1 base, and 12 bases separated the two germline ends. The CDR3 has 16 residues. CDR3 DNA: TGTGCCAGCAGTTACGCCGGGGTTGGGGCCAAAAACATTCAGTACTTC. As protein: CASSYAGVGAKNIQYF.

This CDR3 is CASSHGQGLNNYGYTF. The CDR3 DNA reads TGTGCCAGCAGCCACGGACAGGGGCTAAATAACTATGGCTACACCTTC. The rearrangement uses TRBV4-2 and TRBJ1-2; 9 bases align to TRBD1. Germline V gene sequence: CDR1 LGHNA, CDR2 YNFKEQ. Trimming cost V 3 bases and J 1 base; bases outside gene matches: 6. This CDR3 comprises 16 residues.

The CDR3 loop is CASKDDGTRVGSYTF. CDR3 bases: TGTGCCAGTAAGGACGACGGGACACGGGTCGGAAGCTACACCTTC. The chain has TRBV19 and TRBJ1-2, with a tentative D call TRBD1 (6 bases). Trimming stripped 7 bases from V and 9 bases from J, with 24 bases between. The CDR3 sequence is 15 residues long. The germline gives CDR1 LNHDA, CDR2 SQIVND (reference sequence). Combining the CDR3 with reference TRBV19 and TRBJ1-2 gives the whole variable domain DGGITQSPKYLFRKEGQNVTLSCEQNLNHDAMYWYRQDPGQGLRLIYYSQIVNDFQKGDIAEGYSVSREKKESFPLTVTSAQKNPTAFYLCASKDDGTRVGSYTFGSGTRLTVV.